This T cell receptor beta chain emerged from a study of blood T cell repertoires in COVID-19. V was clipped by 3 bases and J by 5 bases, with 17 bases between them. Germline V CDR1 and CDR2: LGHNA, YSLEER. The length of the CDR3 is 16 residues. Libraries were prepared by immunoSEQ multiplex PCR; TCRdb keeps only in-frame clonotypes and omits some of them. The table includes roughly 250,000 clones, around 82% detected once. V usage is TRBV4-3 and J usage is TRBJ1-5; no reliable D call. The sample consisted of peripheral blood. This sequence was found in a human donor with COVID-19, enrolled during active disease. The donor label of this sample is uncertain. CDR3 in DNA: TGCGCCAGCAGCCACTTGTATTCGCAGATCCATCAGCCCCAGCATTTT. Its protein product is CASSHLYSQIHQPQHF.